This entry features one T cell receptor beta chain sequence. Repertoires were generated with immunoSEQ multiplex PCR, while TCRdb's copy carries only in-frame clones and drops some. Counted here are 110,000 to 150,000 clones, roughly 93% occurring once; the ten biggest clones make up approximately 0.9%. The sample belongs to a study of T cell responses to AZD1222 COVID-19 vaccine. The length of the CDR3 is 13 residues. Trimming stripped 7 bases from V and 9 bases from J, with 13 bases between. CDR1 is MNHEY and CDR2 is SMNVEV in the germline V gene (reference sequence). The TCR was taken from an adult in good health. This chain uses TRBV27 with TRBJ1-6; D gene unclear. Specimen: peripheral blood, collected on day 0 of MenACWY control vaccination. CDR3 amino acids: CASTPQVFSPLHF. CDR3 sequence (DNA): TGTGCCAGCACCCCTCAAGTATTTTCACCCCTCCACTTT.